The 20 T cell receptor beta chains in this list originate from one sample, sequenced in a study of shared clonotypes between healthy human individuals. Clones were sequenced by immunoSEQ multiplex PCR, and TCRdb holds only the in-frame ones, with some missing. The profile shows some 1.5 million clones, 98% of them singletons. Sequences were obtained from naive CD4+ T cells sorted from blood. Subset in this sample: CD45RA+ positively selected. The receptors originated from a man aged 30 to 39 in good health.

This clone was seen once. The chain couples TRBV18 to TRBJ1-4; D is undetermined. The V gene lost 2 bases and the J gene lost 5 bases, with 12 bases spanning the gap. The CDR3 runs 15 residues. Germline-derived CDR1 and CDR2 are KGHSH and LQKENI. The CDR3 DNA reads as TGTGCCAGCTCACCAACACGTAAAGAGAATGAAAAACTGTTTTTT. Translating it yields CASSPTRKENEKLFF.

This chain links TRBV2 with TRBJ1-5; weak D call: TRBD1 (5 bases). Trimming took 3 bases from V and 0 from J, leaving 6 bases between them. CDR1 is SNHLY, CDR2 FYNNEI, per germline. The CDR3 extends over 14 amino acids. CDR3 nucleotide sequence: TGTGCCAGCAGTGACAGGGCTAGCAATCAGCCCCAGCATTTT. Translating it yields CASSDRASNQPQHF.

This chain uses TRBV9 with TRBJ2-1; unclear D gene. V was shortened by 8 bases and J by 8 bases, with 11 bases between the two germline ends. Looked up from germline, CDR1 is SGDLS and CDR2 is YYNGEE. The CDR3 is made up of 11 amino acids. CDR3: CASSWSDEQFF. The CDR3 DNA reads TGTGCCAGTTCTTGGTCGGATGAGCAGTTCTTC.

This chain connects TRBV15 to TRBJ2-5; no firm D call. Germline loops: CDR1 LNHNV, CDR2 YYDKDF (reference sequence). Deletions cut 9 bases from V and 2 bases from J, with 13 bases between. The CDR3 is 13 amino acids. CDR3 in DNA: TGTGCCACTTCTCCTCGCGTTCAAGAGACCCAGTACTTC. As protein: CATSPRVQETQYF.

For this clone: In the same sample, other DNA sequences code for this CDR3. The chain recombines TRBV5-1 with TRBJ1-1; D is ambiguous. Germline CDR1 SGHRS, CDR2 YFSETQ. Deletions cut 1 base from V and 3 bases from J, with 4 bases between. The length of the CDR3 is 12 residues. CDR3 bases: TGCGCCAGCAGCTTGCCAGACACTGAAGCTTTCTTT. It codes for CASSLPDTEAFF.

V usage is TRBV29-1 and J usage is TRBJ2-5; no clear D gene. Trimming removed 3 bases from V and 1 base from J, with 9 bases in between. The CDR3 loop spans 13 amino acids. CDR1 and CDR2 (germline): SQVTM, ANQGSEA. CDR3 DNA: TGCAGCGTTGATCCAGGAATCCAAGAGACCCAGTACTTC. This codes for CSVDPGIQETQYF.

The chain joins TRBV19 to TRBJ2-7; 8 nucleotides match TRBD1. Germline lookup yields CDR1 LNHDA and CDR2 SQIVND (reference sequence). V was clipped by 6 bases and J by 7 bases; unmatched bases: 14. This CDR3 is 15 amino acids long. DNA of the CDR3: TGTGCCAGTAGCCCAGGGGGCACCGGCGGTTTGGAGCAGTACTTC. Its translation: CASSPGGTGGLEQYF.

The chain combines TRBV9 with TRBJ2-7, with D maybe TRBD1 (6 bases). Germline CDR1 reads SGDLS; CDR2 reads YYNGEE. This CDR3 contains 14 residues. V gave up 0 bases and J gave up 1 base, with 8 bases separating them. CDR3 sequence reads: CASSVGDMSYEQYF. CDR3 coding DNA: TGTGCCAGCAGCGTAGGGGACATGTCCTACGAGCAGTACTTC.

V gene TRBV5-1 combines with J gene TRBJ2-2, with D possibly being TRBD1 (6 bases). This CDR3 has 14 residues. V was clipped by 4 bases and J by 5 bases, with 12 bases between them. Germline V gene lookup returns CDR1 SGHRS and CDR2 YFSETQ. CDR3: CASSASQGTGELFF. CDR3 DNA sequence: TGCGCCAGCAGCGCATCCCAGGGGACCGGGGAGCTGTTTTTT. The full variable domain, completed using reference TRBV5-1 and TRBJ2-2, is KAGVTQTPRYLIKTRGQQVTLSCSPISGHRSVSWYQQTPGQGLQFLFEYFSETQRNKGNFPGRFSGRQFSNSRSEMNVSTLELGDSALYLCASSASQGTGELFFGEGSRLTVL.

As DNA, the CDR3 is TGTGCCAGCAGTTCCAACAGGGGGCTTGGCACCGGGGAGCTGTTTTTT. It yields the protein CASSSNRGLGTGELFF. The gene calls are TRBV27 and TRBJ2-2, with 9 positions matching TRBD1. The germline CDR1 and CDR2 sequences are MNHEY and SMNVEV (reference sequence). V shed 4 bases and J 4 bases; nucleotides not matched to a gene: 7. This CDR3 contains 16 residues.

The chain is built from TRBV5-5 and TRBJ2-2; D call uncertain. This CDR3 is 13 amino acids long. V was cut by 5 bases and J by 1 base, with 6 bases left in between. Per the germline V gene, CDR1 is SGHKS and CDR2 is YYEKEE (reference sequence). CDR3 sequence reads: CASSALNTGELFF. The CDR3 DNA reads TGTGCCAGCAGTGCTTTGAACACCGGGGAGCTGTTTTTT.

About this clone itself: The sample holds other DNA sequences that translate to the same CDR3. The chain is built from TRBV9 and TRBJ2-2; TRBD2 is a possible D gene (6 bases). CDR1 is SGDLS, CDR2 YYNGEE, per germline. V dropped 2 bases and J dropped 5 bases, with 10 bases sitting between them. The CDR3 runs 14 residues. CDR3 residues: CASSVVAGTGELFF. Here the CDR3 DNA reads TGTGCCAGCAGCGTCGTGGCGGGAACCGGGGAGCTGTTTTTT.

The chain has TRBV11-3 and TRBJ2-7; 8 bases are shared with TRBD1. Trimming took 4 bases from V and 2 from J; bases not matched to a gene: 13. The germline V gene encodes CDR1 SGHNT and CDR2 YENEEA. The CDR3 runs to 17 residues. For the CDR3, the DNA is TGTGCCAGCAGCTGTCTCACTACAGGACAGGGCCCCTACGAGCAGTACTTC. This gives the protein CASSCLTTGQGPYEQYF. Full variable domain (outside the CDR3, taken from reference TRBV11-3 and TRBJ2-7): EAGVVQSPRYKIIEKKQPVAFWCNPISGHNTLYWYLQNLGQGPELLIRYENEEAVDDSQLPKDRFSAERLKGVDSTLKIQPAELGDSAVYLCASSCLTTGQGPYEQYFGPGTRLTVT.

This chain joins TRBV9 and TRBJ2-3; 10 positions agree with TRBD1. There are 14 residues in the CDR3. Germline-derived CDR1 and CDR2 are SGDLS and YYNGEE. Trimming took 3 bases from V and 5 from J; bases not matched to a gene: 3. CDR3: CASSAGQGVDTQYF. CDR3 DNA sequence: TGTGCCAGCAGCGCCGGACAGGGGGTAGATACGCAGTATTTT. The complete variable domain, with remaining parts taken from reference TRBV9 and TRBJ2-3, reads DSGVTQTPKHLITATGQRVTLRCSPRSGDLSVYWYQQSLDQGLQFLIQYYNGEERAKGNILERFSAQQFPDLHSELNLSSLELGDSALYFCASSAGQGVDTQYFGPGTRLTVL.

This clone was found once. V usage is TRBV18 and J usage is TRBJ1-1; 7 bases map to TRBD1. The CDR3 is made up of 17 amino acids. The germline V gene encodes CDR1 KGHSH and CDR2 LQKENI. J gave up 0 bases and V 3 bases, and 10 bases lay outside the gene matches. The CDR3 reads CASSPSSGTAVNTEAFF. Here the CDR3 DNA reads TGTGCCAGCTCACCTTCTTCTGGGACAGCGGTGAACACTGAAGCTTTCTTT.

The chain is built from TRBV28 and TRBJ2-3, with D perhaps TRBD2 (6 bases). The length of the CDR3 is 15 residues. Germline V lookup: CDR1 MDHEN, CDR2 SYDVKM. Trimming took 6 bases from V and 0 from J, leaving 13 bases between them. The CDR3 sequence: CASRSAGPSTDTQYF. DNA of the CDR3: TGTGCCAGCAGGTCGGCGGGGCCTAGCACAGATACGCAGTATTTT. The full variable domain, with the rest looked up from reference TRBV28 and TRBJ2-3, is DVKVTQSSRYLVKRTGEKVFLECVQDMDHENMFWYRQDPGLGLRLIYFSYDVKMKEKGDIPEGYSVSREKKERFSLILESASTNQTSMYLCASRSAGPSTDTQYFGPGTRLTVL.

The V call is TRBV29-1, the J call TRBJ2-7; 8 nucleotides align to TRBD1. CDR1 is SQVTM, CDR2 ANQGSEA, per germline. The CDR3 loop spans 15 amino acids. V gave up 4 bases and J gave up 4 bases; unmatched junction bases: 12. The CDR3 DNA reads TGCAGCGTTGTCCCGGCCGGGACAGGCCTATACGAGCAGTACTTC. It specifies CSVVPAGTGLYEQYF.

This rearrangement joins TRBV5-1 to TRBJ1-1, with D possibly TRBD1 on 5 matching bases. CDR3 size: 14 residues. Germline V gives CDR1 SGHRS, CDR2 YFSETQ. V was cut by 3 bases and J by 1 base, with 10 bases left in between. The CDR3 sequence: CASSSGWENTEAFF. The CDR3 region has the DNA TGCGCCAGCAGCTCAGGGTGGGAGAACACTGAAGCTTTCTTT.

The chain uses TRBV5-5 and TRBJ2-2; D uncertain. V lost 5 bases, J lost 3 bases, and 14 bases lay in between. The CDR3 totals 15 residues. Looked up from germline, CDR1 is SGHKS and CDR2 is YYEKEE (reference sequence). The CDR3 loop is CASSLMSGYTGELFF. The CDR3 DNA reads TGTGCCAGCAGTCTTATGTCTGGGTACACCGGGGAGCTGTTTTTT. The full variable domain, its missing parts supplied by reference TRBV5-5 and TRBJ2-2, is DAGVTQSPTHLIKTRGQQVTLRCSPISGHKSVSWYQQVLGQGPQFIFQYYEKEERGRGNFPDRFSARQFPNYSSELNVNALLLGDSALYLCASSLMSGYTGELFFGEGSRLTVL.

Notes on this clone: This sample includes further DNA sequences coding for the same CDR3. V is TRBV28 and J is TRBJ2-7; D may be TRBD2 (5 bases). With 4 bases removed from V and 3 bases from J, the gap between germline ends came to 7 bases. Germline V gene lookup returns CDR1 MDHEN and CDR2 SYDVKM. CDR3 length: 12 residues. CDR3 protein: CASSWTGYEQYF. The CDR3 nucleotides are TGTGCCAGCAGTTGGACTGGCTACGAGCAGTACTTC.